The present T cell receptor beta chain was sequenced within a study of CD8+ T cells in alopecia areata. Across the study: Tofacitinib administration to treated patients was oral, at 5 to 10 mg twice daily.

A word on this clone: Its antigen is undetermined.

CDR1 is GTSNPN and CDR2 is SVGIG in the germline V gene (reference sequence). V was clipped by 1 base and J by 2 bases; unmatched bases: 6. The CDR3 loop spans 15 amino acids. The study's findings and limits: Affected scalp, especially in alopecia totalis/universalis, had a higher clonality than normal scalp did.

Extracted RNA was reverse transcribed into cDNA, the sequencing template. Some clones are missing from TCRdb's copy, which holds only in-frame ones; the method was immunoSEQ multiplex PCR. The table has over 150,000 clones, 50% to 70% seen once; the top ten hold 14% to 15%. The sequence was obtained from a human donor with alopecia areata. The V call is TRBV30, the J call TRBJ2-3; 7 nucleotides agree with TRBD2. The sequences come from CD4+ T cells sorted from blood, collected at week 0. The CDR3: CAWSGYLAATDTQYF. The DNA of the CDR3 is TGTGCCTGGAGTGGATATCTAGCGGCCACAGATACGCAGTATTTT.